These 27 T cell receptor beta chains were sequenced from one sample in a study of shared clonotypes between healthy human individuals. Clones were read by immunoSEQ multiplex PCR, and TCRdb kept only the in-frame ones, dropping some. This sample yields about 2.1 million clones, of which 93% are seen a single time; about 1.7% belongs to the top ten. The naive CD8 fraction comprised CD45RO-negative cells positively selected for CCR7 and excluded terminally differentiated effector memory CD45RA+ cells. The source material was naive CD8+ T cells from PBMCs. These receptors were obtained from a man aged 18 to 29 in good health. Some clones in this sample may be carry-over from other donors' samples.

This clone was detected only once. This chain links TRBV29-1 with TRBJ1-1, with D maybe TRBD1 (6 bases). V lost 6 bases and J lost 2, with 13 bases in between. Germline-derived CDR1 and CDR2 are SQVTM and ANQGSEA. The CDR3 length is 13 residues. The CDR3 is CSVVDRLNTEAFF. CDR3 DNA: TGCAGCGTCGTCGACAGGTTAAACACTGAAGCTTTCTTT.

This clone has a single count. The same CDR3 is also encoded by other DNA sequences in this sample. The chain joins TRBV19 to TRBJ2-2; D is uncertain. Deletions cut 2 bases from V and 1 base from J, with 8 bases between. Germline V gene lookup returns CDR1 LNHDA and CDR2 SQIVND (reference sequence). The CDR3 extends over 15 amino acids. CDR3 coding DNA: TGTGCCAGTAGTATATGGGCAGGGAACACCGGGGAGCTGTTTTTT. It specifies CASSIWAGNTGELFF.

The CDR3 DNA sequence: TGCAGCGTTGTGGCGCTGGGTGAGCAGTTCTTC. Amino acids: CSVVALGEQFF. The gene calls are TRBV29-1 and TRBJ2-1; D is ambiguous. CDR1 and CDR2 (germline): SQVTM, ANQGSEA. V lost 4 bases and J lost 9, with 10 bases in between. This CDR3 region has 11 residues.

As concerns this clone: The sample contains more than one DNA sequence encoding this CDR3. V is TRBV7-9 and J is TRBJ1-1; 8 bases line up with TRBD1. The CDR3 loop spans 16 amino acids. Trimming took 3 bases from V and 3 from J; bases not matched to a gene: 9. CDR1 and CDR2 (germline): SEHNR, FQNEAQ (reference sequence). The CDR3 DNA reads TGTGCCAGCAGCTTCCCGCCAGGGGGCCGGGACACTGAAGCTTTCTTT. Amino acid sequence: CASSFPPGGRDTEAFF.

V gene TRBV27 combines with J gene TRBJ1-4; D call uncertain. In germline, CDR1 is MNHEY, CDR2 SMNVEV (reference sequence). The V gene lost 6 bases and the J gene lost 0 bases, with 5 bases spanning the gap. This CDR3 spans 13 amino acids. Here the CDR3 DNA reads TGTGCCAGCAGCCCCGCAACTAATGAAAAACTGTTTTTT. It is translated as CASSPATNEKLFF.

The V and J genes are TRBV7-9 and TRBJ1-4; a possible D gene is TRBD1 (5 bases). V was shortened by 3 bases and J by 6 bases, with 14 bases between the two germline ends. The CDR3 length is 15 residues. Germline CDR1 and CDR2: SEHNR and FQNEAQ (reference sequence). In DNA form, the CDR3 reads TGTGCCAGCAGCTTGCAAGCCGGGACCCATGAAAAACTGTTTTTT. This translates into CASSLQAGTHEKLFF.

CDR3 sequence: CASSEARRGYSQYF. CDR3 bases: TGTGCCAGCAGTGAAGCTCGGCGGGGGTACTCGCAGTACTTC. The chain combines TRBV25-1 with TRBJ2-7; 7 bases map to TRBD2. V lost 2 bases to trimming and J lost 9 bases; unmatched junction nucleotides: 10. CDR1 MGHDK and CDR2 SYGVNS come from the germline V gene. The CDR3 is 14 residues long.

The CDR3 is CASSSGQGFRETQYF. The CDR3 DNA follows: TGTGCCAGCAGTAGCGGACAGGGATTCAGAGAGACCCAGTACTTC. V and J are TRBV6-1 and TRBJ2-5; 8 bases match TRBD1. The CDR3 is made up of 15 amino acids. The germline gives CDR1 MNHNS, CDR2 SASEGT. V gave up 5 bases and J gave up 4 bases; unmatched junction bases: 9.

About this clone: This sample includes further DNA sequences coding for the same CDR3. This sequence joins TRBV7-9 and TRBJ2-1, with D unresolved. The CDR3 extends over 14 amino acids. Trimming removed 4 bases from V and 0 bases from J, with 7 bases in between. Germline V gene sequence: CDR1 SEHNR, CDR2 FQNEAQ (reference sequence). In DNA, the CDR3 is TGTGCCAGCAGCTCATCGAGCTCCTACAATGAGCAGTTCTTC. It translates to CASSSSSSYNEQFF.

V usage is TRBV11-2 and J usage is TRBJ2-3, with D perhaps TRBD1 (6 bases). There are 15 residues in the CDR3. Trimming pared 2 bases from V and 2 bases from J, leaving 11 bases between. CDR1 and CDR2 from the germline V gene are SGHAT and FQNNGV. As DNA, the CDR3 is TGTGCCAGCAGCTTATCGGACAGCCTCACAGATACGCAGTATTTT. Translated: CASSLSDSLTDTQYF.

The CDR3 DNA reads as TGTGCCAGCAGCTGGGGGCTCGCAACCTACAATGAGCAGTTCTTC. This encodes CASSWGLATYNEQFF. This sequence joins TRBV11-2 and TRBJ2-1; the D gene is possibly TRBD1 (6 bases). V was shortened by 4 bases and J by 2 bases, with 12 bases between the two germline ends. This CDR3 comprises 15 residues. CDR1 and CDR2 from the germline V gene are SGHAT and FQNNGV.

V is TRBV5-1 and J is TRBJ2-7; possible D gene TRBD2, 5 bases. This CDR3 contains 13 residues. The V gene's germline CDR1 is SGHRS and CDR2 YFSETQ. V lost 3 bases, J lost 0 bases, and 7 bases lay in between. The CDR3 here is CASSSGISYEQYF. The CDR3 region has the DNA TGCGCCAGCAGCTCGGGAATCTCCTACGAGCAGTACTTC. Together with reference TRBV5-1 and TRBJ2-7, the CDR3 gives the full variable domain: KAGVTQTPRYLIKTRGQQVTLSCSPISGHRSVSWYQQTPGQGLQFLFEYFSETQRNKGNFPGRFSGRQFSNSRSEMNVSTLELGDSALYLCASSSGISYEQYFGPGTRLTVT.

The chain joins TRBV9 to TRBJ2-6; unclear D gene. Germline lookup yields CDR1 SGDLS and CDR2 YYNGEE. V was cut by 0 bases and J by 1 base, with 8 bases left in between. The CDR3 consists of 16 residues. The CDR3: CASSVGRESGANVLTF. DNA of the CDR3: TGTGCCAGCAGCGTAGGAAGGGAATCTGGGGCCAACGTCCTGACTTTC.

The chain joins TRBV10-3 to TRBJ2-7, with 11 bases aligning to TRBD2. This CDR3 has 17 amino acids. Per germline, CDR1 ENHRY and CDR2 SYGVKD. V shed 3 bases, J shed 2 bases, and the junction held 9 bases outside the gene matches. CDR3 region: CAISDLAGGRGTYEQYF. Here the CDR3 DNA reads TGTGCCATCAGTGATCTAGCGGGAGGACGGGGGACCTACGAGCAGTACTTC.

This chain uses TRBV29-1 with TRBJ2-1; D ambiguous. V was shortened by 4 bases and J by 8 bases, with 9 bases between the two germline ends. The germline gives CDR1 SQVTM, CDR2 ANQGSEA. This CDR3 is 11 amino acids long. CDR3 sequence: CSVASGYEQFF. CDR3 sequence (DNA): TGCAGCGTTGCTTCCGGCTATGAGCAGTTCTTC.

The chain employs TRBV7-6 and TRBJ2-3; the D is unclear. V was trimmed by 1 base and J by 4 bases, leaving 9 bases between them. The V gene's germline CDR1 is SGHVS and CDR2 FNYEAQ. The CDR3 runs to 14 residues. The CDR3 DNA reads as TGTGCCAGCAGCTTAGGCCTCCGATCAGATACGCAGTATTTT. Protein sequence: CASSLGLRSDTQYF.

V and J are TRBV6-1 and TRBJ1-4; D is ambiguous. V shed 5 bases and J shed 10 bases, with 20 bases lying between them. The germline gives CDR1 MNHNS, CDR2 SASEGT. This CDR3 is built from 15 residues. The CDR3 bases are TGTGCCAGCAGTCCAACCCGGACGGATTGGGGAAAACTGTTTTTT. It codes for CASSPTRTDWGKLFF.

V gene TRBV19 combines with J gene TRBJ2-3; the D is unclear. Trimming took off 7 bases at V and 1 base at J, with 18 bases between the two ends. CDR1 LNHDA and CDR2 SQIVND come from the germline V gene (reference sequence). This CDR3 is built from 16 residues. The CDR3 reads CASMRRLSWGTDTQYF. The CDR3 region has the DNA TGTGCCAGTATGAGGCGGCTGTCATGGGGCACAGATACGCAGTATTTT. Complete variable domain (other parts from reference TRBV19 and TRBJ2-3): DGGITQSPKYLFRKEGQNVTLSCEQNLNHDAMYWYRQDPGQGLRLIYYSQIVNDFQKGDIAEGYSVSREKKESFPLTVTSAQKNPTAFYLCASMRRLSWGTDTQYFGPGTRLTVL.

The J gene is TRBJ2-5, the V gene TRBV7-8; 9 bases align to TRBD2. V shed 1 base, J shed 4 bases, and the junction held 16 bases outside the gene matches. Germline values: CDR1 SGHVS, CDR2 FQNEAQ. The CDR3 length is 19 residues. CDR3 coding DNA: TGTGCCAGCAGCTTAGAGGGGCTAGCGGGACTCGTCCCCCTAGAGACCCAGTACTTC. Its protein is CASSLEGLAGLVPLETQYF.

This clone appeared once. The chain carries TRBV29-1 and TRBJ2-1, with D maybe TRBD1 (6 bases). The germline V and J ends were trimmed by 6 bases and 4 bases, with 10 bases remaining between them. Germline values: CDR1 SQVTM, CDR2 ANQGSEA. This CDR3 has 12 amino acids. The chain's CDR3 is CSVHRVYNEQFF. CDR3 nucleotide sequence: TGCAGCGTCCACAGGGTGTACAATGAGCAGTTCTTC.

The chain has TRBV11-2 and TRBJ2-1, with D tentatively TRBD2 (5 bases). Germline V lookup: CDR1 SGHAT, CDR2 FQNNGV. With 8 bases removed from V and 10 bases from J, the gap between germline ends came to 24 bases. CDR3 size: 15 residues. CDR3 sequence (DNA): TGTGCCAGCGCCCCCCGGGCTAGCTTGTTTAAGGAGCAGTTCTTC. This codes for CASAPRASLFKEQFF.

The chain links TRBV10-3 to TRBJ2-3, with 12 bases matching TRBD2. The CDR3 runs 16 residues. J gave up 0 bases and V 4 bases, and 2 bases lay outside the gene matches. Germline V gene lookup returns CDR1 ENHRY and CDR2 SYGVKD. This CDR3 is CAISAGTSGSTDTQYF. The CDR3 DNA reads TGTGCCATCAGTGCCGGGACTAGCGGGAGCACAGATACGCAGTATTTT.

The rearrangement joins TRBV12-2 to TRBJ2-4; the table names TRBD1, a call not compared with the DNA. TRBV12-2 counts as a pseudogene. This CDR3 is 19 amino acids long. The CDR3 nucleotides read TGTGCAAGTCGCCCAGACTGGGACAGGGAAAGAGGGGGGGATATCGTCCAGTACTTC. Translation: CASRPDWDRERGGDIVQYF.

The chain couples TRBV27 to TRBJ2-7, with D perhaps given as TRBD1 or TRBD2 (5 bases each). V dropped 4 bases and J dropped 3 bases, with 16 bases sitting between them. CDR1 is MNHEY, CDR2 SMNVEV, per germline (reference sequence). The CDR3 totals 15 residues. Here the CDR3 reads CASSWGFGEFYEQYF. In DNA form, the CDR3 reads TGTGCCAGCAGTTGGGGGTTCGGGGAGTTCTACGAGCAGTACTTC.

V is TRBV15 and J is TRBJ2-7; D not certain. The germline V and J ends were trimmed by 2 bases and 1 base, with 21 bases remaining between them. Germline CDR1 reads LNHNV; CDR2 reads YYDKDF (reference sequence). CDR3 length: 18 residues. CDR3 nucleotide sequence: TGTGCCACCAGCAGAACTCCTCGTTACGGATCCGATTCCTACGAGCAGTACTTC. Residues: CATSRTPRYGSDSYEQYF.

The chain recombines TRBV19 with TRBJ1-1; D remains ambiguous. There are 15 residues in the CDR3. Germline V lookup: CDR1 LNHDA, CDR2 SQIVND (reference sequence). Between the trimmed V and J ends, which lost 3 bases and 0 bases, there was a span of 11 bases. CDR3 coding DNA: TGTGCCAGTAGTATTTTCCGGGGATTGAACACTGAAGCTTTCTTT. It is translated as CASSIFRGLNTEAFF.

V usage is TRBV7-8 and J usage is TRBJ2-7, with 7 bases matching TRBD1. V shed 5 bases, J shed 0 bases, and the junction held 13 bases outside the gene matches. Germline V lookup: CDR1 SGHVS, CDR2 FQNEAQ. The CDR3 has 17 residues. CDR3 nucleotide sequence: TGTGCCAGCAGCCCAGAAGGGGGCTTGGCGTCCTCCTACGAGCAGTACTTC. Its protein is CASSPEGGLASSYEQYF.